Listed here are 8 T cell receptor beta chains from one sample, sequenced in a study of blood T cell repertoires in COVID-19. The table came from immunoSEQ multiplex PCR; TCRdb's copy has only in-frame clones and leaves some out. This sample has 270,000 or so clones; 86% occur once, and the top ten carry about an eighth. Sequencing was performed on peripheral blood. The source is a woman in her twenties or thirties with COVID-19, enrolled during active disease.

This chain joins TRBV12-3 or TRBV12-4 and TRBJ2-5, with a tentative D call TRBD2 (5 bases). V was pared by 7 bases and J by 7 bases, with 13 bases between. The CDR3 consists of 12 residues. CDR3 region: CASMGAPGTQYF. Written as DNA, the CDR3 is TGTGCCAGCATGGGAGCCCCGGGGACCCAGTACTTC.

This rearrangement joins TRBV4-1 to TRBJ2-3; D is uncertain. The V end lost 4 bases, the J end lost 6 bases, and 11 bases lay between the germline ends. Germline V gene lookup returns CDR1 MGHRA and CDR2 YSYEKL. The length of the CDR3 is 13 residues. CDR3 coding DNA: TGCGCCAGCAGCCCAAGAAGCCCGGATACGCAGTATTTT. This encodes CASSPRSPDTQYF.

The chain links TRBV27 to TRBJ2-5; no firm D call. Germline V CDR1 and CDR2: MNHEY, SMNVEV (reference sequence). This CDR3 spans 14 amino acids. Trimming removed 4 bases at V and 3 bases at J, with 12 bases between. CDR3: CASSSWAQKETQYF. Here the CDR3 DNA reads TGTGCCAGCAGTTCTTGGGCACAAAAAGAGACCCAGTACTTC.

This clone occurred a few times. The chain couples TRBV5-1 to TRBJ2-7; TRBD2 agrees at 11 bases. Germline-derived CDR1 and CDR2 are SGHRS and YFSETQ. This CDR3 is built from 15 residues. J gave up 2 bases and V 1 base, and 2 bases lay outside the gene matches. Here the CDR3 reads CASSLLGLAAYEQYF. CDR3 bases: TGCGCCAGCAGCTTGTTGGGACTAGCGGCCTACGAGCAGTACTTC.

A few counts support this clone. The rearrangement joins TRBV29-1 to TRBJ1-5; 9 nucleotides match TRBD1. Trimming at V came to 7 bases and at J to 5 bases, leaving 3 bases not matched to a gene. Germline V lookup: CDR1 SQVTM, CDR2 ANQGSEA. The CDR3 consists of 12 residues. CDR3 nucleotide sequence: TGCAGCGCTGGGACAGGGCATCAGCCCCAGCATTTT. Residues: CSAGTGHQPQHF.

About this clone itself: Other DNA sequences from this sample encode an identical CDR3 as well. The chain employs TRBV19 and TRBJ1-1, with unresolved D. Germline V gene lookup returns CDR1 LNHDA and CDR2 SQIVND (reference sequence). V shed 1 base and J shed 4 bases, with 4 bases lying between them. The CDR3 totals 12 residues. For the CDR3, the DNA is TGTGCCAGTAGTATAGGAGTCACTGAAGCTTTCTTT. This encodes CASSIGVTEAFF.

V and J are TRBV27 and TRBJ2-7, with D perhaps TRBD2 (6 bases). Germline V gene sequence: CDR1 MNHEY, CDR2 SMNVEV (reference sequence). V was cut by 0 bases and J by 4 bases, with 19 bases left in between. The CDR3 contains 17 residues. DNA for the CDR3: TGTGCCAGCAGTTTATCGTGGAGGGGCGCCGAATTATACGAGCAGTACTTC. Its translation: CASSLSWRGAELYEQYF.

V usage is TRBV14 and J usage is TRBJ2-3; D ambiguous. Trimming pared 2 bases from V and 2 bases from J, leaving 20 bases between. The CDR3 has 18 amino acids. Germline V CDR1 and CDR2: SGHDN, FVKESK. In nucleotides, the CDR3 is TGTGCCAGCAGCCAAAGTACAGCCGGAATCCTATACACAGATACGCAGTATTTT. Residues: CASSQSTAGILYTDTQYF. Full variable domain (missing parts from reference TRBV14 and TRBJ2-3): EAGVTQFPSHSVIEKGQTVTLRCDPISGHDNLYWYRRVMGKEIKFLLHFVKESKQDESGMPNNRFLAERTGGTYSTLKVQPAELEDSGVYFCASSQSTAGILYTDTQYFGPGTRLTVL.